This entry lists 5 T cell receptor beta chains sequenced from one sample in a study of blood T cell repertoires in COVID-19. Measured with immunoSEQ multiplex PCR; TCRdb has only the in-frame clones, and not every one. The table includes about 200,000 clones, around 86% detected once. The sequenced material came from peripheral blood. All receptors derive from a woman aged 80 or older with COVID-19, enrolled during active disease.

The chain joins TRBV6-4 to TRBJ2-3, with TRBD2 matching 8 bases. The CDR3 sequence is 17 residues long. The trim removed 3 bases at V and 7 bases at J, leaving 15 bases unmatched. Germline V lookup: CDR1 MRHNA, CDR2 SNTAGT. The CDR3 spells CASSDRKLVAGGYTQYF. For the CDR3, the DNA is TGTGCCAGCAGTGATAGGAAACTCGTGGCGGGAGGTTATACGCAGTATTTT.

The V gene is TRBV3-1 (or the pseudogene TRBV3-2), the J gene TRBJ1-6; no reliable D call. Trimming stripped 0 bases from V and 2 bases from J, with 14 bases between. Germline V gives CDR1 LGHDT, CDR2 YNNKEL (reference sequence). The CDR3 runs to 18 residues. In nucleotides, the CDR3 is TGTGCCAGCAGCCAAGATTCCGAGATCGATCCCTATAATTCACCCCTCCACTTT. Translating it yields CASSQDSEIDPYNSPLHF.

The CDR3 is CASSPDSGNSPLHF. The DNA for the CDR3 is TGTGCCAGCAGCCCGGACAGTGGCAATTCACCCCTCCACTTT. The V and J genes are TRBV7-9 and TRBJ1-6, with D possibly being TRBD1 (6 bases). The CDR3 has 14 amino acids. Germline V gene lookup returns CDR1 SEHNR and CDR2 FQNEAQ (reference sequence). Trimming took 5 bases from V and 7 from J, leaving 12 bases between them.

This chain connects TRBV29-1 to TRBJ2-1; the match to TRBD2 covers 13 bases. Germline V gene lookup returns CDR1 SQVTM and CDR2 ANQGSEA. J gave up 6 bases and V 1 base, and 6 bases lay outside the gene matches. This CDR3 is 16 amino acids long. The CDR3 bases are TGCAGCGTTGAAGGGACTAGCGGGAGATGGGGCAATGAGCAGTTCTTC. It yields the protein CSVEGTSGRWGNEQFF.

The chain has TRBV28 and TRBJ2-1, with D tentatively TRBD2 (6 bases). V gave up 6 bases and J gave up 0 bases, with 12 bases separating them. This CDR3 region has 15 residues. CDR1 MDHEN and CDR2 SYDVKM come from the germline V gene. Here the CDR3 reads CASRWTTSSYNEQFF. In DNA form, the CDR3 reads TGTGCCAGCAGGTGGACGACTAGCTCCTACAATGAGCAGTTCTTC. The full variable domain, with the rest looked up from reference TRBV28 and TRBJ2-1, is DVKVTQSSRYLVKRTGEKVFLECVQDMDHENMFWYRQDPGLGLRLIYFSYDVKMKEKGDIPEGYSVSREKKERFSLILESASTNQTSMYLCASRWTTSSYNEQFFGPGTRLTVL.